Listed below are T cell receptor beta chains from one sample, sequenced in a study of shared clonotypes between healthy human individuals. Clones were sequenced by immunoSEQ multiplex PCR, and TCRdb holds only the in-frame ones, with some missing. The sample includes around 2,100,000 clones, about 95% of them seen just once. The sample comprised naive CD8+ T cells sorted from blood. Receptors originate from a man between 18 and 29 years old in good health. Each CDR3 is given with its conserved first and last residue. D genes are given only for firm matches. Part of the rows lack a size; the others show once, few, many or a class for expanded clones.

- | TRBD1 | TRBJ2-1 | TRBV28 | TGTGCCAGCAGTTTAATCTCAGGGGGCACGTACAATGAGCAGTTCTTC | CASSLISGGTYNEQFF
- | - | TRBJ2-3 | TRBV18 | TGTGCCAGCTCACCACCGAGAGAAGATACGCAGTATTTT | CASSPPREDTQYF
once | TRBD1 | TRBJ2-7 | TRBV6-1 | TGTGCCAGCAAGGACAGGGTCTCCTACGAGCAGTACTTC | CASKDRVSYEQYF
- | - | TRBJ1-4 | TRBV9 | TGTGCCAGCAGCTCCGGGGCAAGTGAACTGTTTTTT | CASSSGASELFF
- | TRBD1 | TRBJ1-4 | TRBV30 | TGTGCCTGGAGTGTGGGGACAGGGCCTGAAAAACTGTTTTTT | CAWSVGTGPEKLFF
- | TRBD1 | TRBJ2-7 | TRBV6-1 | TGTGCCCTTTCAGGGACAGATCCCTACGAGCAGTACTTC | CALSGTDPYEQYF
- | - | TRBJ1-4 | TRBV6-6 | TGTGCCAGCAGTACCCCCCTAGGGAACGATAATGAAAAACTGTTTTTT | CASSTPLGNDNEKLFF
- | TRBD2 | TRBJ2-1 | TRBV10-3 | TGTGCCATCAGTGAGTCGATGAGGGAGGGCAGTGAGCAGTTCTTC | CAISESMREGSEQFF
- | - | TRBJ2-1 | TRBV6-1 | TGTGCCAGCAGTGACATTGCATCCTCTGCTGAGCAGTTCTTC | CASSDIASSAEQFF
- | - | TRBJ2-3 | TRBV19 | TGTGCCACTTCGAGTTCTAGCACAGATACGCAGTATTTT | CATSSSSTDTQYF
- | - | TRBJ2-2 | TRBV9 | TGTGCCAGCAGCGTAGGGACACCGACCGGGGAGCTGTTTTTT | CASSVGTPTGELFF
- | - | TRBJ2-1 | TRBV11-3 | TGTGCCAGCAGCTTAGATCCCCCGGTTGGACCATACAATGAGCAGTTCTTC | CASSLDPPVGPYNEQFF
- | TRBD2 | TRBJ2-7 | TRBV27 | TGTGCCAGCAGTTACCGGGGGGGGTACGAGCAGTACTTC | CASSYRGGYEQYF
- | TRBD2 | TRBJ2-2 | TRBV6-5 | TGTGCCAGCAGCCTAGCGGGAGAGGGGGAGCTGTTTTTT | CASSLAGEGELFF
once | - | TRBJ2-7 | TRBV5-1 | TGCGCCAGCAGCTCCGACACTTCCTACGAGCAGTACTTC | CASSSDTSYEQYF
- | - | TRBJ2-2 | TRBV5-1 | TGCGCCAGCAGCTGGGCTGAGGCAGGCGGGGAGCTGTTTTTT | CASSWAEAGGELFF
- | - | TRBJ2-7 | TRBV7-9 | TGTGCCAGCAGCTCCCCTCCCTACGAGCAGTACTTC | CASSSPPYEQYF
once | - | TRBJ2-1 | TRBV6-5 | TGTGCCAGCAGTTACTCGTTTCGGGGAGATGAGCAGTTCTTC | CASSYSFRGDEQFF
- | - | TRBJ1-1 | TRBV7-9 | TGTGCCAGCAGCTTATCGGGAGTCGAGGACACTGAAGCTTTCTTT | CASSLSGVEDTEAFF
once | - | TRBJ1-5 | TRBV7-9 | TGTGCCAGCAGCTCAAGCGCGGGGGTGGGGCAGCCCCAGCATTTT | CASSSSAGVGQPQHF
- | - | TRBJ1-2 | TRBV5-1 | TGCGCCAGCAGCTTGCTCTCTTCCTCAGGGCTTGCTAACTATGGCTACACCTTC | CASSLLSSSGLANYGYTF
once | TRBD1 | TRBJ2-7 | TRBV19 | TGTGCCAGTAGCCCAGGGACAGGCTCCTACGAGCAGTACTTC | CASSPGTGSYEQYF
- | - | TRBJ2-2 | TRBV11-2 | TGTGCCAGCAGCTTAGATTCTTGGCGGGAGAACACCGGGGAGCTGTTTTTT | CASSLDSWRENTGELFF
- | - | TRBJ1-1 | TRBV28 | TGTGCCAGCAGTTTGGGAGGAGAATACACTGAAGCTTTCTTT | CASSLGGEYTEAFF
- | - | TRBJ2-1 | TRBV5-6 | TGTGCCAGCAGCTTGGGAGGGACTGAGCAGTTCTTC | CASSLGGTEQFF
- | - | TRBJ2-1 | TRBV11-2 | TGTGCCAGCAGCCCTAGCTTGGGGAGCTCCTACAATGAGCAGTTCTTC | CASSPSLGSSYNEQFF
- | - | TRBJ1-2 | TRBV5-4 | TGTGCCAGCAGCGTTCGGGTGGAAGATGGCTACACCTTC | CASSVRVEDGYTF
- | TRBD1 | TRBJ1-2 | TRBV5-8 | TGTGCCAGCAGCATACCGCAGGACAGGCAGAACTATGGCTACACCTTC | CASSIPQDRQNYGYTF
- | - | TRBJ2-3 | TRBV5-1 | TGCGCCAGCAGCGAGGACGTCTTCATCACAGATACGCAGTATTTT | CASSEDVFITDTQYF
- | TRBD2 | TRBJ2-7 | TRBV2 | TGTGCCAGCAGCGAATCTGCGGGAGGGCCCCACGAGCAGTACTTC | CASSESAGGPHEQYF
once | TRBD2 | TRBJ2-3 | TRBV18 | TGTGCCAGCTCACCAGGCTCTAGCGGGAAAGGTGAGGCAGATACGCAGTATTTT | CASSPGSSGKGEADTQYF
- | - | TRBJ2-5 | TRBV27 | TGTGCCAGCAGTTTATGGGCGGGCATCCAAGAGACCCAGTACTTC | CASSLWAGIQETQYF
- | TRBD2 | TRBJ2-7 | TRBV19 | TGTGCCAGTAGTATGGAACTAGCGGCTTCTTCCTACGAGCAGTACTTC | CASSMELAASSYEQYF
- | - | TRBJ2-3 | TRBV28 | TGTGCCAGCAGTTGGACGACGGATACGCAGTATTTT | CASSWTTDTQYF
- | - | TRBJ1-3 | TRBV2 | TGTGCCAGCATTGGCGCCAGCTCTGGAAACACCATATATTTT | CASIGASSGNTIYF
- | - | TRBJ1-1 | TRBV27 | TGTGCCAGCAGTTTTCGGAGGGGCAGAGAAACTGAAGCTTTCTTT | CASSFRRGRETEAFF
- | - | TRBJ1-1 | TRBV4-1 | TGCGCCAGCAGCCAAATGGGTGTCACTGAAGCTTTCTTT | CASSQMGVTEAFF